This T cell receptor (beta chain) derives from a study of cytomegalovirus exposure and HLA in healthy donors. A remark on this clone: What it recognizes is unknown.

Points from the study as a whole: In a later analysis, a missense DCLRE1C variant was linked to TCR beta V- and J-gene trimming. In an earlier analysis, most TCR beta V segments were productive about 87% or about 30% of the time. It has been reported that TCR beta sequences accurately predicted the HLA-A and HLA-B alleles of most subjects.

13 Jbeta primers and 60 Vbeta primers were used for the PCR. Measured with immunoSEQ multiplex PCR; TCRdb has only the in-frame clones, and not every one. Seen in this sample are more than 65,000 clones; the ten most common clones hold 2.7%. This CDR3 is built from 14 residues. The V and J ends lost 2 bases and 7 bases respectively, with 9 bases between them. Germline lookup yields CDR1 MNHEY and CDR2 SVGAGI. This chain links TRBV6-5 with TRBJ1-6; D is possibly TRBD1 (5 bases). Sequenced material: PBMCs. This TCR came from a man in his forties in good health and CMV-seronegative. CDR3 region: CASSYSSGNSPLHF. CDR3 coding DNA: TGTGCCAGCAGTTACAGTTCAGGGAATTCACCCCTCCACTTT.